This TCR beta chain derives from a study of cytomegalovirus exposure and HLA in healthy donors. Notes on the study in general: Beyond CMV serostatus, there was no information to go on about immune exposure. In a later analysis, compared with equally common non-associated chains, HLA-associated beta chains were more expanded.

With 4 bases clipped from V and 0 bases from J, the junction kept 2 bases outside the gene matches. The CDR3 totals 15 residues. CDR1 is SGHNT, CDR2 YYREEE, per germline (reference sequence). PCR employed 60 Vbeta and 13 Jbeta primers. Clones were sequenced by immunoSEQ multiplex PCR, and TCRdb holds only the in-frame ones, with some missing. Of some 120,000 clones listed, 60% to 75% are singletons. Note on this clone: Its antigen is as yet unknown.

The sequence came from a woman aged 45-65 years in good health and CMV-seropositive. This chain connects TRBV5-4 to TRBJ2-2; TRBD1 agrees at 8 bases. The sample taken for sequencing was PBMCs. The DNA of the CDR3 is TGTGCCAGCAGCGACAGGGGTGCGAACACCGGGGAGCTGTTTTTT. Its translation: CASSDRGANTGELFF.